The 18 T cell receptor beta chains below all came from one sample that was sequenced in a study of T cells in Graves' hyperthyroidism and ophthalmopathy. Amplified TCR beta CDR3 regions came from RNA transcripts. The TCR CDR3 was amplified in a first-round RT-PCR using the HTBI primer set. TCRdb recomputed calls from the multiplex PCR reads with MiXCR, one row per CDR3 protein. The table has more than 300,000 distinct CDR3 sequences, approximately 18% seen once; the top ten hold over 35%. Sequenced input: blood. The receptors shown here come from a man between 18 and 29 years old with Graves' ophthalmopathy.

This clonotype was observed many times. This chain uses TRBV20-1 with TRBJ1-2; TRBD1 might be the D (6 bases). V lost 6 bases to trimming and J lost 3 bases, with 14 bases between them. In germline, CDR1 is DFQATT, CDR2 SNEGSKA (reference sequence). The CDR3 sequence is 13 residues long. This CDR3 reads CSARDNRDYGYTF. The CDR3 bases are TGCAGTGCGAGGGACAACCGGGACTATGGCTACACCTTC.

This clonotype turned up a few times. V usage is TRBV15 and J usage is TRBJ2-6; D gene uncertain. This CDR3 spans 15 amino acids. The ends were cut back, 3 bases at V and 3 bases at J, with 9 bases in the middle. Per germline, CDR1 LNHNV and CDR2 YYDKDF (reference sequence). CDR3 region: CATSSPPDGANVLTF. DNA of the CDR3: TGTGCCACCAGCAGCCCTCCCGATGGGGCCAACGTCCTGACTTTC. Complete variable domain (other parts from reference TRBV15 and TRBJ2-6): DAMVIQNPRYQVTQFGKPVTLSCSQTLNHNVMYWYQQKSSQAPKLLFHYYDKDFNNEADTPDNFQSRRPNTSFCFLDIRSPGLGDTAMYLCATSSPPDGANVLTFGAGSRLTVL.

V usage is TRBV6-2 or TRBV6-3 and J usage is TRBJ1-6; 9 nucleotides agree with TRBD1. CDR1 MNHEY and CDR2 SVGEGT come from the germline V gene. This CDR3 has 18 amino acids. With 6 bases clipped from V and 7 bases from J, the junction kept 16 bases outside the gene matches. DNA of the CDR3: TGTGCCAGCAGAACCCGGGACAGGGCCCTGAAAAAAAATTCACCCCTCCACTTT. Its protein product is CASRTRDRALKKNSPLHF.

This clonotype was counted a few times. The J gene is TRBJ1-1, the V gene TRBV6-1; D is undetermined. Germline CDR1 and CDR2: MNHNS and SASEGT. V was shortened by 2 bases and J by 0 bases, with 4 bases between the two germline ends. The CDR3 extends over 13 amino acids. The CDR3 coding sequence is TGTGCCAGCAGTGAAAATCTGAACACTGAAGCTTTCTTT. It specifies CASSENLNTEAFF.

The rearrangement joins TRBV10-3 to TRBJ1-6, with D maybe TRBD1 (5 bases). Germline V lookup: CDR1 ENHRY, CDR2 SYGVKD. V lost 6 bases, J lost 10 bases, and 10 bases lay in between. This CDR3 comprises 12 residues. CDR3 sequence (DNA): TGTGCCATCAGGACAGTAGGGTCACCCCTCCACTTT. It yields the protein CAIRTVGSPLHF.

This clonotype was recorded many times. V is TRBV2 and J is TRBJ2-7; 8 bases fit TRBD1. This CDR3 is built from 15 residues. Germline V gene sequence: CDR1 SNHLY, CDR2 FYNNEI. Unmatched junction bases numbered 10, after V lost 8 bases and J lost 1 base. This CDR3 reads CASSGQGRLSYEQYF. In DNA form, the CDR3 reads TGTGCCAGCTCCGGACAGGGTAGACTATCCTACGAGCAGTACTTC.

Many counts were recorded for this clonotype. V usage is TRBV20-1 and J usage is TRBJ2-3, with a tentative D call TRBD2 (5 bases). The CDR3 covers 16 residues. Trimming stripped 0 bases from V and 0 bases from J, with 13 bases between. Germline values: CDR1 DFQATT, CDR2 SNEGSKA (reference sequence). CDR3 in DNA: TGCAGTGCTAGAGATGCGGGCAGGACTAGCACAGATACGCAGTATTTT. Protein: CSARDAGRTSTDTQYF.

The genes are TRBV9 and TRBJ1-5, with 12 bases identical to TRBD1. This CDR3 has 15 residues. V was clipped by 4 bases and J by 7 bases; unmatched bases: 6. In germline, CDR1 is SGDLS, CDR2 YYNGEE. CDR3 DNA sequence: TGTGCCAGCAGCCCCGGGACAGGGGGCTTGCAGCCCCAGCATTTT. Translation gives CASSPGTGGLQPQHF.

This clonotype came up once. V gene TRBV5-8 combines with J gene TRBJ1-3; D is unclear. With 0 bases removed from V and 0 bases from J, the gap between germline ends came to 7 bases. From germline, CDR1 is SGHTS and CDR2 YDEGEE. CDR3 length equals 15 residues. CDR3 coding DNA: TGTGCCAGCAGCTTGGAGGTTTACTCTGGAAACACCATATATTTT. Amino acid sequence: CASSLEVYSGNTIYF.

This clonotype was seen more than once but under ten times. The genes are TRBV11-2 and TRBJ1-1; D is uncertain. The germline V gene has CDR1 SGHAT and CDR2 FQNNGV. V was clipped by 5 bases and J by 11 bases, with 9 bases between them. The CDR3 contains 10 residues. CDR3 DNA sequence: TGTGCCAGCAGCCCTTCTAGGGCTTTCTTT. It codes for CASSPSRAFF.

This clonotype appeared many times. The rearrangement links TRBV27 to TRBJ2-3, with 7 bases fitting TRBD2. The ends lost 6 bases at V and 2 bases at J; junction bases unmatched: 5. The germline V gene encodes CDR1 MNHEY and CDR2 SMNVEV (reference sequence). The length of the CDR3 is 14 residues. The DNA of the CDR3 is TGTGCCAGCAGCCTGGGACTACTCACAGATACGCAGTATTTT. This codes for CASSLGLLTDTQYF.

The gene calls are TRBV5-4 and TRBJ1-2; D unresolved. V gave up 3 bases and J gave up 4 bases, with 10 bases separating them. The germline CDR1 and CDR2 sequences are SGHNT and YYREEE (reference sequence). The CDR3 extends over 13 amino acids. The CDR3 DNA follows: TGTGCCAGCAGCTCTCAGGAGCCCTATGGCTACACCTTC. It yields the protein CASSSQEPYGYTF. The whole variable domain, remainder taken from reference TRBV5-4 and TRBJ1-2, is ETGVTQSPTHLIKTRGQQVTLRCSSQSGHNTVSWYQQALGQGPQFIFQYYREEENGRGNFPPRFSGLQFPNYSSELNVNALELDDSALYLCASSSQEPYGYTFGSGTRLTVV.

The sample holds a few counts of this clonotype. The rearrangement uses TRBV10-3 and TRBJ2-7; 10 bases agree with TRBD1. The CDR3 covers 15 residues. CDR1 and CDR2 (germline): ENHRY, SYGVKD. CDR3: CASNRGQGSSYEQYF. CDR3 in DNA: TGTGCATCTAATAGGGGACAGGGGAGCTCCTACGAGCAGTACTTC.

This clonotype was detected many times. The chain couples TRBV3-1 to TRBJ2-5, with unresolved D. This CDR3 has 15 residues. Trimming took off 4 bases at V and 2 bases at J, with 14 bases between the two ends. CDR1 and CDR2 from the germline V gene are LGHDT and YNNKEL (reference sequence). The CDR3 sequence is CASSLPLGAQETQYF. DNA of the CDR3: TGTGCCAGCAGCCTTCCCCTCGGAGCTCAAGAGACCCAGTACTTC.

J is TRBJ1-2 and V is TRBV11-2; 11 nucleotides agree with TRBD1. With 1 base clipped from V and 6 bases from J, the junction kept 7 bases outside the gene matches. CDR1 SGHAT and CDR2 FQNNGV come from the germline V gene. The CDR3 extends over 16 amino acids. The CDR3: CASSLVVGTGGNGYTF. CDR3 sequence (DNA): TGTGCCAGCAGCTTAGTCGTCGGGACAGGGGGAAATGGCTACACCTTC. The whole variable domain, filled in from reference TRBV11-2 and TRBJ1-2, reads EAGVAQSPRYKIIEKRQSVAFWCNPISGHATLYWYQQILGQGPKLLIQFQNNGVVDDSQLPKDRFSAERLKGVDSTLKIQPAKLEDSAVYLCASSLVVGTGGNGYTFGSGTRLTVV.

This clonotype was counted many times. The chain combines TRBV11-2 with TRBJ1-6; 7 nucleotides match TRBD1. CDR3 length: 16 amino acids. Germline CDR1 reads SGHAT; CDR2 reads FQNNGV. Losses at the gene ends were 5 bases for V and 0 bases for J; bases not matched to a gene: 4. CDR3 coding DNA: TGTGCCAGCAGCCGGACAGGTAGCTCCTATAATTCACCCCTCCACTTT. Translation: CASSRTGSSYNSPLHF.

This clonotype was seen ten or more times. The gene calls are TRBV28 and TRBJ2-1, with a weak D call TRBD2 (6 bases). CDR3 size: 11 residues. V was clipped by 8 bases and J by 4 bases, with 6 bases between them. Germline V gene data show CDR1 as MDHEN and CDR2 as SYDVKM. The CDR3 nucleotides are TGTGCCAGCGGGGGGTACAATGAGCAGTTCTTC. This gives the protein CASGGYNEQFF.

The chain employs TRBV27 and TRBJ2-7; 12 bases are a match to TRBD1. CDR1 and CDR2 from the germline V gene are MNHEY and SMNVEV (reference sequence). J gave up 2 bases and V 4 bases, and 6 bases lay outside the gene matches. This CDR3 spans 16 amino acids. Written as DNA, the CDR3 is TGTGCCAGCAGTTCCGGGACAGGGGGCGGACCCTACGAGCAGTACTTC. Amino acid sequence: CASSSGTGGGPYEQYF.